This paragraph covers one TCR beta chain sequence. The data stem from a study of T cells in Graves' hyperthyroidism and ophthalmopathy. TCR beta CDR3 regions were amplified from RNA transcripts. During a first-round RT-PCR of the TCR CDR3, the HTBI primer set was used. TCRdb fed the multiplex PCR reads into MiXCR, producing one record per CDR3 protein. The table lists fewer than 750,000 distinct CDR3 sequences, roughly 14% of them singletons. Ophthalmopathy patients showed a Clinical Activity Score of at least 3, NOSPECS grade of at least 4 and duration under 3 months. Between the trimmed V and J ends, which lost 4 bases and 7 bases, there was a span of 14 bases. Germline V gene lookup returns CDR1 SGHRS and CDR2 YFSETQ. The CDR3 spans 13 residues.

The J gene is TRBJ1-1, the V gene TRBV5-1; a possible D gene is TRBD1 (5 bases). This receptor was taken from a woman between 40 and 55 years old with Graves' ophthalmopathy. Sequenced sample: blood. CDR3 sequence reads: CASSRDLGGEAFF. CDR3 DNA: TGCGCCAGCAGCAGGGACCTGGGCGGTGAAGCTTTCTTT.